A selection of T cell receptor beta chains follows, all from one sample in a study of response to subunit inactivated influenza vaccine. MiXCR was run by TCRdb on the RT-PCR reads, yielding one entry per CDR3 protein. The sample has hundreds of thousands of distinct CDR3 sequences, about 14% seen once. Sequencing used PBMCs from blood, obtained approximately 15 days before vaccination. Receptor source: a man aged 50 to 59 who received an inactivated influenza vaccine. CDR3s include the opening cysteine and the closing phenylalanine or tryptophan. The D gene is left open where the match is weak. Size is stated for part of the rows, as once, few or many counts, or as a class when the clone is expanded.

abundance: few
j_gene: TRBJ2-1
v_gene: TRBV15
d_gene: TRBD1
CDR3nt: TGTGCCACCAGCACCGGGGACAGGGATGGCAATGAGCAGTTCTTC
CDR3aa: CATSTGDRDGNEQFF

abundance: NA
j_gene: TRBJ2-7
v_gene: TRBV7-6
d_gene: TRBD1
CDR3nt: TGTGCCAGCAGCGAGGGGACAGGGGGTCCCTACGAGCAGTACTTC
CDR3aa: CASSEGTGGPYEQYF

abundance: few
j_gene: TRBJ2-5
v_gene: TRBV5-6
d_gene: NA
CDR3nt: TGTGCCAGCAGCTGGATGTTCCAAGAGACCCAGTACTTC
CDR3aa: CASSWMFQETQYF

abundance: few
j_gene: TRBJ1-2
v_gene: TRBV14
d_gene: NA
CDR3nt: TGTGCCAGCAGCCCCCCGGGACTCCTCTATGGCTACACCTTC
CDR3aa: CASSPPGLLYGYTF

abundance: few
j_gene: TRBJ2-3
v_gene: TRBV7-9
d_gene: TRBD2
CDR3nt: TGTGCCAGCAGCTTAAATTGGGCGGGAGGGCAAGATACGCAGTATTTT
CDR3aa: CASSLNWAGGQDTQYF

abundance: many
j_gene: TRBJ2-1
v_gene: TRBV24-1
d_gene: NA
CDR3nt: TGTGCCACCGGACCAGGGTCTCCTGGCAATGAGCAGTTCTTC
CDR3aa: CATGPGSPGNEQFF

abundance: NA
j_gene: TRBJ2-5
v_gene: TRBV6-1
d_gene: NA
CDR3nt: TGTGCCAGCAGCCTCACCCGGACGAGGCAAGAGACCCAGTACTTC
CDR3aa: CASSLTRTRQETQYF

abundance: few
j_gene: TRBJ2-7
v_gene: TRBV4-2
d_gene: TRBD1
CDR3nt: TGTGCCAGCAGCCAAGGACAGGGCGGGCCCTACGAGCAGTACTTC
CDR3aa: CASSQGQGGPYEQYF

abundance: many
j_gene: TRBJ1-1
v_gene: TRBV20-1
d_gene: TRBD1
CDR3nt: TGCAGTGCTAGAGTAGAGACAGGGGCAACTGAAGCTTTCTTT
CDR3aa: CSARVETGATEAFF

abundance: few
j_gene: TRBJ2-7
v_gene: TRBV25-1
d_gene: NA
CDR3nt: TGTGCCAGCAGTGAAGAACATGGCGAGCAGTACTTC
CDR3aa: CASSEEHGEQYF

abundance: NA
j_gene: TRBJ2-7
v_gene: TRBV20-1
d_gene: NA
CDR3nt: TGCAGTGCTAGATGGACGTGGACCTACGAGCAGTACTTC
CDR3aa: CSARWTWTYEQYF

abundance: NA
j_gene: TRBJ2-5
v_gene: TRBV4-3
d_gene: TRBD2
CDR3nt: TGCGCCAGCAGCCAAGGCCGGGGGACTAGCGAGACCCAGTACTTC
CDR3aa: CASSQGRGTSETQYF

abundance: NA
j_gene: TRBJ2-7
v_gene: TRBV5-1
d_gene: TRBD1
CDR3nt: TGCGCCAGCAGCACTGACAGGGATGGCGAGCAGTACTTC
CDR3aa: CASSTDRDGEQYF

abundance: few
j_gene: TRBJ2-3
v_gene: TRBV28
d_gene: NA
CDR3nt: TGTGCCAGCAGTTTACGGAGGGGGCGCGGCACAGATACGCAGTATTTT
CDR3aa: CASSLRRGRGTDTQYF

abundance: NA
j_gene: TRBJ2-5
v_gene: TRBV3-1
d_gene: TRBD2
CDR3nt: TGTGCCAGCAGCCAAGGGATAGCGGGAAGACAAGAGACCCAGTACTTC
CDR3aa: CASSQGIAGRQETQYF

abundance: many
j_gene: TRBJ2-7
v_gene: TRBV29-1
d_gene: NA
CDR3nt: TGCAGCGTTGAAGGACAGGGAGGAATCTACGAGCAGTACTTC
CDR3aa: CSVEGQGGIYEQYF

abundance: NA
j_gene: TRBJ2-6
v_gene: TRBV6-5
d_gene: NA
CDR3nt: TGTGCCAGCAGTTACGTCGTAATTGGCTCTGGGGCCAACGTCCTGACTTTC
CDR3aa: CASSYVVIGSGANVLTF

abundance: few
j_gene: TRBJ2-5
v_gene: TRBV7-2
d_gene: TRBD2
CDR3nt: TGTGCCAGCAGCTTATTTGGAGGCGGGGGGGGAAGGGAGACCCAGTACTTC
CDR3aa: CASSLFGGGGGRETQYF

abundance: few
j_gene: TRBJ2-3
v_gene: TRBV5-1
d_gene: TRBD1
CDR3nt: TGCGCCAGCAGCCCCGGGACAGGAATCACAGATACGCAGTATTTT
CDR3aa: CASSPGTGITDTQYF

abundance: few
j_gene: TRBJ2-3
v_gene: TRBV6-5
d_gene: NA
CDR3nt: TGTGCCAGCAGTTACATGGGACTCATGGATACGCAGTATTTT
CDR3aa: CASSYMGLMDTQYF

abundance: NA
j_gene: TRBJ1-5
v_gene: TRBV18
d_gene: NA
CDR3nt: TGTGCCAGCTCAGCGAATAAGGGCAATCAGCCCCAGCATTTT
CDR3aa: CASSANKGNQPQHF

abundance: NA
j_gene: TRBJ2-7
v_gene: TRBV4-1
d_gene: TRBD1
CDR3nt: TGCGCCAGCAGCCAAGTTACAGTGGGACAGGGGAGCTACGAGCAGTACTTC
CDR3aa: CASSQVTVGQGSYEQYF

abundance: many
j_gene: TRBJ2-7
v_gene: TRBV20-1
d_gene: NA
CDR3nt: TGCAGTTTCTCTCAACCGGGACGCGACGAGCAGTACTTC
CDR3aa: CSFSQPGRDEQYF

abundance: NA
j_gene: TRBJ2-4
v_gene: TRBV4-2
d_gene: TRBD1
CDR3nt: TGTGCCAGCAGCCAGTCCGGGACAGGGTATGAGGTAGCCAAAAACATTCAGTACTTC
CDR3aa: CASSQSGTGYEVAKNIQYF

abundance: few
j_gene: TRBJ2-7
v_gene: TRBV6-5
d_gene: NA
CDR3nt: TGTGCCAGCAGTTACGAGGCTACCGACTACGAGCAGTACTTC
CDR3aa: CASSYEATDYEQYF

abundance: once
j_gene: TRBJ2-1
v_gene: TRBV9
d_gene: NA
CDR3nt: TGTGCCAGCAGCGTAGAAGGCGTCCCCTCCTACAATGAGCAGTTCTTC
CDR3aa: CASSVEGVPSYNEQFF

abundance: NA
j_gene: TRBJ2-7
v_gene: TRBV20-1
d_gene: TRBD1
CDR3nt: TGCAGTGCTAGACCCGGGACAGGGAGCCACGAGCAGTACTTC
CDR3aa: CSARPGTGSHEQYF

abundance: NA
j_gene: TRBJ1-2
v_gene: TRBV7-2
d_gene: TRBD1
CDR3nt: TGTGCCAGCAGCCCGGACACAGGGGGCTTTGGTGGCTACACCTTC
CDR3aa: CASSPDTGGFGGYTF

abundance: many
j_gene: TRBJ2-7
v_gene: TRBV7-2
d_gene: TRBD2
CDR3nt: TGTGCCAGCAGCTTAGCGGGACTAAACTACGAGCAGTACTTC
CDR3aa: CASSLAGLNYEQYF

abundance: few
j_gene: TRBJ2-7
v_gene: TRBV11-1
d_gene: TRBD2
CDR3nt: TGTGCCAGCAGCTTGAGCCTCGGGGGAGGGACGAGAAAAGGCGAGCAGTACTTC
CDR3aa: CASSLSLGGGTRKGEQYF

abundance: NA
j_gene: TRBJ2-5
v_gene: TRBV10-3
d_gene: NA
CDR3nt: TGTGCCATCAGGAGCGGCAGGCAAGAGACCCAGTACTTC
CDR3aa: CAIRSGRQETQYF

abundance: NA
j_gene: TRBJ2-2
v_gene: TRBV25-1
d_gene: NA
CDR3nt: TGTGCCAGCAGTGAAAGGCAGGGAACCGGGGAGCTGTTTTTT
CDR3aa: CASSERQGTGELFF

abundance: few
j_gene: TRBJ1-1
v_gene: TRBV27
d_gene: NA
CDR3nt: TGTGCCAGCAGGGGACAACCTTCGGCCACTGAAGCTTTCTTT
CDR3aa: CASRGQPSATEAFF

abundance: NA
j_gene: TRBJ2-5
v_gene: TRBV27
d_gene: NA
CDR3nt: TGTGCCAGCAGTTTCCGAGTTGCGGCGGTAGGAGAGACCCAGTACTTC
CDR3aa: CASSFRVAAVGETQYF

abundance: NA
j_gene: TRBJ2-7
v_gene: TRBV7-6
d_gene: NA
CDR3nt: TGTGCCAGCAGCCCCTACGTCAAGACAGAGTCTCTGGGGGAGCAGTACTTC
CDR3aa: CASSPYVKTESLGEQYF